What follows are 14 T cell receptor beta chains derived from one specimen sequenced in a study of OX40 agonist ivuxolimab in advanced cancers. The library relied on the immunoSEQ multiplex PCR assay. As stored in TCRdb, this immuneACCESS dataset retains in-frame rearrangements with V and J assigned. A fraction of the clones does not appear; measured against another copy, unresolved V genes explain less than half of the discrepancy, and the remainder lacks a known reason. The sample yields about 50,000 clones; about 93% were counted once. More than 6.5% of the sample lies in the top ten. Sequencing used CD4+ or CD8+ T cells sorted from blood, obtained in a trial of the OX40 agonist ivuxolimab. Receptor source: an adult with an advanced solid tumor such as melanoma, head and neck, liver or kidney cancer.

The chain couples TRBV5-1 to TRBJ2-3; TRBD2 aligns across 8 bases. This CDR3 comprises 16 residues. J gave up 0 bases and V 6 bases, and 9 bases lay outside the gene matches. The germline V gene encodes CDR1 SGHRS and CDR2 YFSETQ. CDR3 DNA: TGCGCCAGCACCCTAGCCGGGGGGGGCAGCACAGATACGCAGTATTTT. This gives the protein CASTLAGGGSTDTQYF.

V is TRBV7-9 and J is TRBJ2-1, with a possible D match to TRBD1 (6 bases). V was trimmed by 5 bases and J by 5 bases, leaving 13 bases between them. CDR1 SEHNR and CDR2 FQNEAQ come from the germline V gene (reference sequence). The CDR3 totals 14 residues. CDR3 protein: CASSAIRDNNEQFF. The CDR3 bases are TGTGCCAGCAGCGCAATCCGGGACAACAATGAGCAGTTCTTC.

There are a few counts of this clone. The genes are TRBV19 and TRBJ1-1, with D perhaps TRBD1 (6 bases). CDR3 length: 17 residues. Germline V gene sequence: CDR1 LNHDA, CDR2 SQIVND (reference sequence). Trimming stripped 6 bases from V and 0 bases from J, with 20 bases between. CDR3 amino acids: CASRTHGGGQLNTEAFF. The CDR3 nucleotides are TGTGCCAGTAGGACCCACGGGGGCGGACAATTGAACACTGAAGCTTTCTTT.

V and J are TRBV4-1 and TRBJ2-1, with TRBD2 matching over 9 bases. Germline V lookup: CDR1 MGHRA, CDR2 YSYEKL. Trimming took 4 bases from V and 7 from J; bases not matched to a gene: 8. This CDR3 has 15 residues. The CDR3 DNA follows: TGCGCCAGCAGCCCGGTGCTAGCGGGGCAAAATGAGCAGTTCTTC. Translated: CASSPVLAGQNEQFF.

The rearrangement joins TRBV30 to TRBJ2-7; 9 positions match TRBD1. The J segment lost 3 bases and the V segment lost 5 bases, leaving 5 bases of the junction unmatched. CDR3 size: 13 residues. The germline CDR1 and CDR2 sequences are GTSNPN and SVGIG (reference sequence). CDR3 amino acids: CAWGPGQGYEQYF. As DNA, the CDR3 is TGTGCCTGGGGACCGGGACAGGGCTACGAGCAGTACTTC.

The chain couples TRBV27 to TRBJ1-2; a weak D match, TRBD1 (6 bases). The CDR3 runs to 15 residues. Germline V gene data show CDR1 as MNHEY and CDR2 as SMNVEV (reference sequence). Trimming removed 5 bases at V and 0 bases at J, with 13 bases between. The CDR3 reads CASSPGRDTNYGYTF. The DNA for the CDR3 is TGTGCCAGCAGTCCCGGCCGGGACACTAACTATGGCTACACCTTC.

The CDR3: CASSDIGEGATNEKLFF. As DNA, the CDR3 is TGTGCCAGCAGTGATATCGGGGAGGGGGCAACTAATGAAAAACTGTTTTTT. This chain uses TRBV2 with TRBJ1-4; D perhaps matches TRBD1 (6 bases). Germline-derived CDR1 and CDR2 are SNHLY and FYNNEI. With 3 bases removed from V and 0 bases from J, the gap between germline ends came to 14 bases. The CDR3 is 17 amino acids. The full variable domain, rest sourced from reference TRBV2 and TRBJ1-4, is EPEVTQTPSHQVTQMGQEVILRCVPISNHLYFYWYRQILGQKVEFLVSFYNNEISEKSEIFDDQFSVERPDGSNFTLKIRSTKLEDSAMYFCASSDIGEGATNEKLFFGSGTQLSVL.

By frequency in the sample, this clone is medium-sized. The rearrangement uses TRBV11-2 and TRBJ2-3; the match to TRBD2 covers 11 bases. This CDR3 has 19 amino acids. CDR1 is SGHAT and CDR2 is FQNNGV in the germline V gene. The V and J ends lost 5 bases and 4 bases, in that order; junction bases with no gene match: 17. CDR3 nucleotides: TGTGCCAGCAGCGTTCTTAGCGGGGCTAGCGGGGGGCCGGCAGATACGCAGTATTTT. Its protein is CASSVLSGASGGPADTQYF. The whole variable domain, remainder taken from reference TRBV11-2 and TRBJ2-3, is EAGVAQSPRYKIIEKRQSVAFWCNPISGHATLYWYQQILGQGPKLLIQFQNNGVVDDSQLPKDRFSAERLKGVDSTLKIQPAKLEDSAVYLCASSVLSGASGGPADTQYFGPGTRLTVL.

The V and J genes are TRBV13 and TRBJ2-3; 8 bases agree with TRBD1. V was clipped by 5 bases and J by 5 bases; unmatched bases: 9. Germline V CDR1 and CDR2: PRHDT, FYEKMQ (reference sequence). The CDR3 contains 15 residues. This CDR3 reads CASSPTGQGRDTQYF. In DNA, the CDR3 is TGTGCCAGCAGCCCGACCGGACAGGGAAGAGATACGCAGTATTTT.

The chain joins TRBV6-1 to TRBJ1-3; D is unresolved. The germline CDR1 and CDR2 sequences are MNHNS and SASEGT. The V end was cut by 2 bases, the J end by 0 bases, with 5 bases between. This CDR3 is 14 amino acids long. CDR3 region: CASSEKDSGNTIYF. The CDR3 DNA follows: TGTGCCAGCAGTGAAAAAGACTCTGGAAACACCATATATTTT.

V is TRBV27 and J is TRBJ2-1; TRBD1 is a possible D gene (6 bases). CDR1 is MNHEY and CDR2 is SMNVEV in the germline V gene (reference sequence). The CDR3 spans 15 residues. Trimming removed 2 bases at V and 0 bases at J, with 8 bases between. Written as DNA, the CDR3 is TGTGCCAGCAGTTTAGGGGGCCTCTCCTACAATGAGCAGTTCTTC. Its translation is CASSLGGLSYNEQFF.

The rearrangement links TRBV9 to TRBJ1-2; weak D call: TRBD1 (5 bases). Looked up from germline, CDR1 is SGDLS and CDR2 is YYNGEE. This CDR3 has 11 amino acids. V shed 6 bases and J shed 8 bases, with 11 bases lying between them. The CDR3 bases are TGTGCCAGCATGGGGGACTCAGGCTACACCTTC. It yields the protein CASMGDSGYTF.

V usage is TRBV10-2 and J usage is TRBJ2-7, with D uncertain. Germline CDR1 and CDR2: WSHSY and SAAADI. V lost 8 bases to trimming and J lost 2 bases, with 13 bases between them. The CDR3 covers 13 residues. CDR3 DNA: TGCGCCAGCCTTCGGACCGATGCCTACGAGCAGTACTTC. It specifies CASLRTDAYEQYF.

The V and J genes are TRBV27 and TRBJ1-2; D is perhaps TRBD1 (5 bases). Trimming took 2 bases from V and 2 from J, leaving 9 bases between them. The CDR3 spans 14 residues. Germline-derived CDR1 and CDR2 are MNHEY and SMNVEV (reference sequence). CDR3 nucleotide sequence: TGTGCCAGCAGTTTAGACGGGGGAAACTATGGCTACACCTTC. This gives the protein CASSLDGGNYGYTF.